This TCR beta chain comes out of a study of T-cell reconstitution after alpha-beta-depleted transplantation in children (dated by TCRdb to 2016 to 2017). About the investigation overall: Using TCR repertoire profiling, the study quantitatively followed how T-cell immune reconstitution unfolded in children after TCRalphabeta/CD19-depleted allogeneic hematopoietic cell transplantation. Study-level results and caveats: The apparently early recovery of alphabetaT-cell counts about two months after transplant reportedly depended on only several hundred rapidly expanded clones that came from non-depleted graft cells. In some patients, the high TCRbeta diversity seen at day 60 was put down to recipient T cells and intrathymic progenitors that had survived conditioning. The frequencies of hyperexpanded clones fell over the following months, and after one year, T-cell counts and TCRbeta diversity were mostly attributed to newly produced T cells.

To prepare the library, PCR was applied. Sequenced using an Illumina HiSeq 2500. TCR library preparation used molecular barcoding, with unique molecular identifiers applied to normalize quantification of the TCRbeta repertoire. TCRdb reprocessing: public reads trimmed at Q25 with fastp, clones called with MiXCR, in-frame beta chains kept. Under each unique CDR3 protein, matching rows form one entry showing the most common genes and DNA. A total of a few hundred thousand distinct CDR3 sequences appear in this sample, around 7.3% of them only once. Together, the top ten hold approximately 9% of the sample. The table lists this clonotype with many counts. No antigen is known for it. Per-base quality was not reported, and no clone a single base away is much larger than it. Compared with germline, V lacks 4 bases and J lacks 4 bases; bases without a gene match: 12. Including cysteine and phenylalanine, the CDR3 has 18 amino acids. The read is trimmed to its CDR3 DNA, 54 bases read in frame from base 1. CDR1 and CDR2, per the germline V gene, are MNHEY and SVGEGT.

The sample's treatment or condition label, decoded: allogeneic hematopoietic cell transplantation with graft depleted of TCRalphabeta T cells and CD19 B cells. TCRalphabeta/CD19-depleted allogeneic hematopoietic cell grafts were given to the transplant recipients, all of whom were children. The starting material was peripheral blood, obtained 360 days after TCRalphabeta/CD19-depleted stem cell transplant. This chain joins TRBV6-2 or TRBV6-3 to TRBJ1-5; 11 bases in the middle match TRBD1. This clonotype originated in a female patient aged 2-9 years who had a stem cell transplant for Fanconi anemia, so the T cells may come from the graft donor. The encoded CDR3 is CASSSQPPGTGGNQPQHF. The DNA reads as follows: TGTGCCAGCAGTTCCCAACCGCCGGGGACAGGGGGGAATCAGCCCCAGCATTTT.